The clone carrying this TCR beta chain was seen just once. Its antigen is not known. The data stem from a study of cytotoxic CD8 clonotypes in ibrutinib-treated CLL. The study, taken as a whole, reports: Patients showed higher baseline clonality than age-matched healthy donors, and it tracked circulating CD8+ T-cell counts.

The germline V gene has CDR1 SNHLY and CDR2 FYNNEI. This CDR3 is 12 amino acids long. J was trimmed by 5 bases and V by 6 bases; bases with no gene match: 2. Here immunoSEQ multiplex PCR was the method, and the copy in TCRdb shows in-frame clones only, minus some. The sample contains fewer than 70,000 clones, roughly 70% of which appear only once. This material consisted of PBMCs, taken after 12 months of ibrutinib treatment. This receptor was identified in a human donor with chronic lymphocytic leukemia. V usage is TRBV2 and J usage is TRBJ2-7, with TRBD1 matching over 9 bases. For the CDR3, the DNA is TGTGCCAGCAGCCGGGACAGGGACGAGCAGTACTTC. Translation gives CASSRDRDEQYF. Using reference TRBV2 and TRBJ2-7 for the parts outside the CDR3, the full variable domain is EPEVTQTPSHQVTQMGQEVILRCVPISNHLYFYWYRQILGQKVEFLVSFYNNEISEKSEIFDDQFSVERPDGSNFTLKIRSTKLEDSAMYFCASSRDRDEQYFGPGTRLTVT.